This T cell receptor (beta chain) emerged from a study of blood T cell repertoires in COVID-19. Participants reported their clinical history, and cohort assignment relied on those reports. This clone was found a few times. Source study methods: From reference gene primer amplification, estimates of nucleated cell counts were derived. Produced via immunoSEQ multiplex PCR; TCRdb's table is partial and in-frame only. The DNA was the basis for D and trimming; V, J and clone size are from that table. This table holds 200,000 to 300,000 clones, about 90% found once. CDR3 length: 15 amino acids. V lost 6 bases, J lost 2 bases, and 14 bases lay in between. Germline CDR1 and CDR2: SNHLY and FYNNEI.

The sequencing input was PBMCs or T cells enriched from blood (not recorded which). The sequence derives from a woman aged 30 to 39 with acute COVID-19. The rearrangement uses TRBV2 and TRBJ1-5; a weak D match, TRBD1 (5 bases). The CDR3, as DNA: TGTGCCAGCAGCTGGGAGGGCAGGGGCAATCAGCCCCAGCATTTT. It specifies CASSWEGRGNQPQHF.